This TCR beta chain was captured in a study of radiotherapy plus CTLA-4 blockade in lung cancer. As regards this clone: At the DNA level, this CDR3 is encoded by other sequences in the same sample as well.

CDR1 and CDR2 from the germline V gene are PRHDT and FYEKMQ (reference sequence). The V segment lost 5 bases and the J segment 1 base; nucleotides outside the gene matches: 15. This CDR3 is built from 18 residues. Method: immunoSEQ multiplex PCR; TCRdb's copy keeps in-frame clones and lacks some. The sample lists approximately 83,000 clones, about 78% occurring once. The TCR comes from a human donor with non-small cell lung cancer who had a partial response to radiotherapy plus ipilimumab. Some clones in this sample may be carry-over from other donors' samples. The chain couples TRBV13 to TRBJ1-1, with TRBD1 identical over 8 bases. The material sequenced was peripheral blood, taken from a patient treated with radiotherapy plus ipilimumab. This CDR3 is CASSTMTGVGMSNTEAFF. DNA for the CDR3: TGTGCCAGCAGCACCATGACAGGGGTAGGGATGTCGAACACTGAAGCTTTCTTT.